This TCR beta chain was captured by sequencing in a study of regulatory T cells in long-lasting Graves disease (TCRdb year 2021). Context from the whole study: Persistent Graves' disease meant more than 5 years of antithyroid drug treatment with TSH receptor autoantibodies that stayed positive. Patients with persistent Graves' disease were compared with patients with newly diagnosed Graves' disease using TCR sequencing and RNA sequencing of peripheral blood. The study was conducted in China and was registered as a clinical trial. A total of some 35 samples underwent TCR sequencing, from 13 patients with persistent Graves' disease and 20 or so patients with newly diagnosed Graves' disease. In the clinical cohort, patients with persistent Graves' disease had used antithyroid drugs for an average of about 9.3 years.

The library was built by means of multiplex PCR. The data were produced on an Illumina HiSeq 4000. TCR beta libraries were built with iRepertoire HTBI primers and Arm-PCR amplification of CDR3 regions. Before sequencing, the PCR products went through gel purification. As for the original processing: Across samples, fewer than 70 TRBV and 15 or so TRBJ segments were identified and used for gene usage analysis of CDR3 amino acid clonotypes. COPE and FqMerger were used to merge the filtered high-quality paired reads into contigs. BLAST was used to align contigs to IMGT TRBV, TRBD and TRBJ reference genes, and CDR3 was defined according to IMGT. Any clonotype with a frequency above 0.1% was classified as a highly expanded clone. Repertoire diversity was measured by Shannon entropy, and V-J evenness by the Gini coefficient. A clonotype was considered public if more than one individual shared it. TCRdb itself trimmed the public reads at Q25 with fastp, ran MiXCR and retained productive beta chains. Each CDR3 protein gets just one entry, which takes the most common genes and DNA from the rows behind it. The V and J calls, along with clone size, are taken from TCRdb and not from the paper's own processing. Here the sample has 500,000 to 700,000 distinct CDR3 sequences; approximately 31% occur a single time. Roughly 40% of the sample rests with the top ten.

What the research found in general, with its limitations: Sequencing and analysis were limited to the TCR beta chain. As a limitation, the authors acknowledged that the small sample size may reduce accuracy. TRBV28, TRBJ1-2 and TRBJ2-5 were preferentially used in persistent disease, while TRBV20-1 and TRBJ2-1 were favored in newly diagnosed disease. Persistent Graves' disease patients showed lower TCR Shannon entropy and fewer highly expanded clones than newly diagnosed patients, suggesting clonal expansion. Patients with persistent disease shared more public clonotypes (approximately 2,500) than newly diagnosed patients did (966). Because the primary lesion, thyroid tissue, could not be accessed, the study looked at peripheral blood alone.

As encoded in the germline V gene, CDR1 is SNHLY while CDR2 is FYNNEI. Trimming removed 2 bases from V and 6 bases from J, leaving 11 bases between the germline ends. Spanning cysteine to phenylalanine, the CDR3 consists of 14 amino acids. The DNA shown is the 42-base CDR3, in frame from base 1. In light of the paper, this sample's time point label describes: persistent/refractory GD, antithyroid drugs over 5 years with positive TRAb. For both TCR sequencing and RNA sequencing, RNA was extracted from PBMCs in TRIzol. The diagnosis of Graves' disease was made according to American Thyroid Association guidelines. Patients for the study were recruited at an endocrinology department in Xi'an, China. From each patient, nine milliliters of peripheral blood was collected into an EDTA anticoagulant tube. Ficoll Paque Plus density gradient separation was used to isolate PBMCs, and no additional T cell sorting was done. An Agilent 2100 Bioanalyzer and agarose gel were used to assess RNA quality, and a NanoDrop 2000 was used to measure RNA concentration.

On this clonotype itself: What this receptor recognizes is not known. Base qualities are not recorded, but no much larger clone differs from it by a single base.

The material sequenced was peripheral blood mononuclear cells (PBMCs), taken when the disease was refractory, from a patient treated with antithyroid drugs. This TCR was sampled from a female donor with Graves disease. Recombination linked TRBV2 to TRBJ1-5; there is no confident call for the D gene. In nucleotides, the sequence is TGTGCCAGCAGTGAACGGTTTAGTGTTCAGCCCCAGCATTTT. Its protein reads: CASSERFSVQPQHF. The entire variable domain, with the stretches around the CDR3 drawn from the reference TRBV2 and TRBJ1-5 proteins, is EPEVTQTPSHQVTQMGQEVILRCVPISNHLYFYWYRQILGQKVEFLVSFYNNEISEKSEIFDDQFSVERPDGSNFTLKIRSTKLEDSAMYFCASSERFSVQPQHFGDGTRLSIL.